Listed here are 5 T cell receptor beta chains from one sample, sequenced in a study of cytomegalovirus exposure and HLA in healthy donors. The PCR ran on 60 Vbeta and 13 Jbeta primers. Only in-frame clones appear in the TCRdb table, and some are missing; sequencing was by immunoSEQ multiplex PCR. The data contain about 160,000 clones, around four fifths of them singletons. The specimen sequenced was PBMCs. All receptors derive from a boy aged 2 to 10 in good health and CMV-seronegative.

The rearrangement uses TRBV7-2 and TRBJ2-7; D perhaps matches TRBD1 (6 bases). Trimming left V 0 bases short and J 11 bases short, with 14 bases between. CDR1 and CDR2 from the germline V gene are SGHTA and FQGNSA. The CDR3 consists of 13 residues. CDR3 region: CASSLARGGMEYF. The CDR3 region has the DNA TGTGCCAGCAGCTTAGCTCGAGGGGGTATGGAGTACTTC.

The chain is built from TRBV5-1 and TRBJ2-5; 7 bases are shared with TRBD1. There are 15 residues in the CDR3. Per germline, CDR1 SGHRS and CDR2 YFSETQ. V was clipped by 4 bases and J by 2 bases; unmatched bases: 8. CDR3 nucleotides: TGCGCCAGCAGCCTCACCGGGACAGAACAAGAGACCCAGTACTTC. It encodes CASSLTGTEQETQYF.

The chain uses TRBV5-4 and TRBJ1-1; D may be TRBD1 (6 bases). The CDR3 covers 15 residues. Germline V CDR1 and CDR2: SGHNT, YYREEE (reference sequence). V lost 0 bases and J lost 4, with 13 bases in between. The CDR3 spells CASSLAGGAFTEAFF. CDR3 coding DNA: TGTGCCAGCAGCTTGGCCGGGGGGGCGTTCACTGAAGCTTTCTTT.

In this sample, this clone turned up a few times. The genes are TRBV11-2 and TRBJ1-1; 8 bases fit TRBD1. CDR1 and CDR2 (germline): SGHAT, FQNNGV. J was trimmed by 10 bases and V by 3 bases; bases with no gene match: 7. This CDR3 is built from 13 residues. CDR3 in DNA: TGTGCCAGCAGCTTTACAGGGGGACGACGAGCTTTCTTT. Translating it yields CASSFTGGRRAFF.

The chain links TRBV30 to TRBJ1-1; TRBD1 agrees at 8 bases. The germline gives CDR1 GTSNPN, CDR2 SVGIG (reference sequence). J lost 4 bases, V lost 2 bases, and 6 bases had no gene match. This CDR3 is 14 amino acids long. CDR3 sequence reads: CAWSPWTGLTEAFF. CDR3 nucleotide sequence: TGTGCCTGGAGTCCCTGGACAGGGCTCACTGAAGCTTTCTTT.